A selection of T cell receptor beta chains follows, all from one sample in a study of blood T cells in healthy people across ages. Each CDR3 protein is one row after TCRdb ran MiXCR on the 5' RACE reads. The sample comprises 1,300,000 or so distinct CDR3 sequences, almost 60% of which are singletons, and about 6.7% rests with the top ten. The sequenced sample was blood. Receptors were obtained from a man in his late teens or twenties in good health. Each CDR3 is given with its conserved first and last residue. The order of the fields is V gene, D gene, clone size, J gene, CDR3 DNA, CDR3 protein. D genes are given only for firm matches. Only part of the rows carry a size: once, few, many, or a class if the clone is expanded.

V gene: TRBV6-5; D gene: TRBD1; clone size: NA; J gene: TRBJ2-1; CDR3 DNA: TGTGCCAGCAGTTACTTTTGGGATACGATGACAGGGGGCGAGTTCAATGAGCAGTTCTTC; CDR3 protein: CASSYFWDTMTGGEFNEQFF
V gene: TRBV5-1; D gene: TRBD1; clone size: NA; J gene: TRBJ1-2; CDR3 DNA: TGCGCCAGCAGCTGGACAGGCGCGGGTGAAGGCTACACCTTC; CDR3 protein: CASSWTGAGEGYTF
V gene: TRBV7-9; D gene: NA; clone size: NA; J gene: TRBJ2-7; CDR3 DNA: TGTGCCAGCAGCCCTGAGGGCGGATACTCCTACGAGCAGTACTTC; CDR3 protein: CASSPEGGYSYEQYF
V gene: TRBV6-5; D gene: NA; clone size: NA; J gene: TRBJ1-6; CDR3 DNA: TGTGCCAGCAGTTATGGGCCAACGGTTGATTCACCCCTCCACTTT; CDR3 protein: CASSYGPTVDSPLHF
V gene: TRBV20-1; D gene: NA; clone size: NA; J gene: TRBJ2-7; CDR3 DNA: TGCAGTGCTAGTGGGGGGAATAAGGCTATCTACGAGCAGTACTTC; CDR3 protein: CSASGGNKAIYEQYF
V gene: TRBV27; D gene: TRBD2; clone size: NA; J gene: TRBJ2-1; CDR3 DNA: TGTGCCAGCAGTAGGAGACTAGCGGGGGGCCGAGGGAATGAGCAGTTCTTC; CDR3 protein: CASSRRLAGGRGNEQFF
V gene: TRBV4-1; D gene: TRBD1; clone size: NA; J gene: TRBJ2-7; CDR3 DNA: TGCGCCAGCAGCCAAGGACCGGACAGGGTGCTCTACGAGCAGTACTTC; CDR3 protein: CASSQGPDRVLYEQYF
V gene: TRBV21-1; D gene: NA; clone size: NA; J gene: TRBJ2-1; CDR3 DNA: TGTGCCAGCAGCCACGGGGACAGGACCCCATCCTACAATGAGCAGTTCTTC; CDR3 protein: CASSHGDRTPSYNEQFF
V gene: TRBV4-1; D gene: NA; clone size: NA; J gene: TRBJ2-5; CDR3 DNA: TGCGCCAGCAGCCCGAGCCAGGGTTTGGGGGAGACCCAGTACTTC; CDR3 protein: CASSPSQGLGETQYF
V gene: TRBV13; D gene: TRBD2; clone size: NA; J gene: TRBJ2-7; CDR3 DNA: TGTGCCAGCAGCTCGGGACTAGCGGGAACTTACAATGAGCAGTACTTC; CDR3 protein: CASSSGLAGTYNEQYF
V gene: TRBV20-1; D gene: TRBD2; clone size: NA; J gene: TRBJ2-3; CDR3 DNA: TGCAGTGCTAGTCGTAGCGGGGCTAGCACAGATACGCAGTATTTT; CDR3 protein: CSASRSGASTDTQYF
V gene: TRBV5-1; D gene: NA; clone size: NA; J gene: TRBJ2-7; CDR3 DNA: TGCGCCAGCAGCTTGTCGCTGGGGCTAGCCTACGAGCAGTACTTC; CDR3 protein: CASSLSLGLAYEQYF
V gene: TRBV4-1; D gene: TRBD1; clone size: NA; J gene: TRBJ1-2; CDR3 DNA: TGCGCCAGCAGCCAAACCTACGGGGGGACAGGGTTCGATGGCTACACCTTC; CDR3 protein: CASSQTYGGTGFDGYTF
V gene: TRBV4-3; D gene: NA; clone size: NA; J gene: TRBJ1-1; CDR3 DNA: TGCGCCAGCAGCCAAGAGCAAGGTCTGTCCACAGAAGCTTTCTTT; CDR3 protein: CASSQEQGLSTEAFF
V gene: TRBV7-2; D gene: TRBD1; clone size: NA; J gene: TRBJ1-1; CDR3 DNA: TGTGCCAGCAGACCGACAGGGCTGGACACTGAAGCTTTCTTT; CDR3 protein: CASRPTGLDTEAFF
V gene: TRBV20-1; D gene: NA; clone size: NA; J gene: TRBJ2-7; CDR3 DNA: TGCAGTGTAGACAGGTTCTACGAGCAGTACTTC; CDR3 protein: CSVDRFYEQYF
V gene: TRBV28; D gene: TRBD1; clone size: few; J gene: TRBJ2-5; CDR3 DNA: TGTGCCAGCAGTTGGGGACAGGAGAGTTACGGAGAGACCCAGTACTTC; CDR3 protein: CASSWGQESYGETQYF
V gene: TRBV15; D gene: NA; clone size: few; J gene: TRBJ1-4; CDR3 DNA: TGTGCCACCAGCAGAGACAGGGAGGGAGCTAATGAAAAACTGTTTTTT; CDR3 protein: CATSRDREGANEKLFF
V gene: TRBV7-2; D gene: TRBD1; clone size: many; J gene: TRBJ2-7; CDR3 DNA: TGTGCCAGCAGCCTAACGACAGGGAACTACGAGCAGTACTTC; CDR3 protein: CASSLTTGNYEQYF
V gene: TRBV7-2; D gene: TRBD2; clone size: NA; J gene: TRBJ2-1; CDR3 DNA: TGTGCCAGCAGCCTGGCGATTAGCGGGGAATCCTACAATGAGCAGTTCTTC; CDR3 protein: CASSLAISGESYNEQFF
V gene: TRBV6-2/TRBV6-3; D gene: NA; clone size: NA; J gene: TRBJ2-1; CDR3 DNA: TGTGCCAGCAGCCCGACCAGCCAGCGTCAGCAGTTCTTC; CDR3 protein: CASSPTSQRQQFF
V gene: TRBV29-1; D gene: NA; clone size: NA; J gene: TRBJ2-7; CDR3 DNA: TGCAGCGTTGGTGAAGCGGGTACATCATACGAGCAGTACTTC; CDR3 protein: CSVGEAGTSYEQYF
V gene: TRBV9; D gene: NA; clone size: few; J gene: TRBJ1-1; CDR3 DNA: TGTGCCAGCAGCGGAGATGATAGGCAGGGCATGAACACTGAAGCTTTCTTT; CDR3 protein: CASSGDDRQGMNTEAFF
V gene: TRBV29-1; D gene: NA; clone size: many; J gene: TRBJ2-5; CDR3 DNA: TGCAGCGTTGGGCAGGGTGAGACCCAGTACTTC; CDR3 protein: CSVGQGETQYF
V gene: TRBV12-3/TRBV12-4; D gene: NA; clone size: NA; J gene: TRBJ2-6; CDR3 DNA: TGTGCCAGCAGTTTTAAGTTACCTGGGGCCAACGTCCTGACTTTC; CDR3 protein: CASSFKLPGANVLTF
V gene: TRBV7-9; D gene: NA; clone size: NA; J gene: TRBJ1-3; CDR3 DNA: TGTGCCAGCAGCTTAGAAGCAGGGGTCGGAAACACCATATATTTT; CDR3 protein: CASSLEAGVGNTIYF
V gene: TRBV5-1; D gene: TRBD2; clone size: NA; J gene: TRBJ2-1; CDR3 DNA: TGCGCCAGCCAGAAAGGACTAGCGGGAGTTGATGAGCAGTTCTTC; CDR3 protein: CASQKGLAGVDEQFF
V gene: TRBV3-1; D gene: NA; clone size: NA; J gene: TRBJ1-5; CDR3 DNA: TGTGCCAGCAGCCAAGCGGGGGGGCATCAGCCCCAGCATTTT; CDR3 protein: CASSQAGGHQPQHF
V gene: TRBV5-4; D gene: NA; clone size: NA; J gene: TRBJ2-5; CDR3 DNA: TGTGCCAGCAGCTCCGGGACCGAGACCCAGTACTTC; CDR3 protein: CASSSGTETQYF
V gene: TRBV7-9; D gene: NA; clone size: NA; J gene: TRBJ1-3; CDR3 DNA: TGTGCCAGCAGCTTAGGGGGGGCGTTCTCCGGAAACACCATATATTTT; CDR3 protein: CASSLGGAFSGNTIYF
V gene: TRBV25-1; D gene: TRBD1; clone size: NA; J gene: TRBJ2-3; CDR3 DNA: TGTGCCGCCAGGGGGCTAGATACGCAGTATTTT; CDR3 protein: CAARGLDTQYF
V gene: TRBV10-2; D gene: TRBD2; clone size: NA; J gene: TRBJ2-1; CDR3 DNA: TGCGCCAGCAGCCAAGTCGTAGCGGGGAACTACAATGAGCAGTTCTTC; CDR3 protein: CASSQVVAGNYNEQFF
V gene: TRBV29-1; D gene: TRBD2; clone size: many; J gene: TRBJ2-7; CDR3 DNA: TGCAGCGCTGGGACTAGCGGGAGCTACGAGCAGTACTTC; CDR3 protein: CSAGTSGSYEQYF
V gene: TRBV15; D gene: NA; clone size: few; J gene: TRBJ2-7; CDR3 DNA: TGTGCCACCAGCAGAGCCAGGCAACTAGACGAGCAGTACTTC; CDR3 protein: CATSRARQLDEQYF
V gene: TRBV7-9; D gene: NA; clone size: NA; J gene: TRBJ2-6; CDR3 DNA: TGTTCCGCTCTCGGGGCCAACGTCCTGACTTTC; CDR3 protein: CSALGANVLTF
V gene: TRBV28; D gene: TRBD1; clone size: NA; J gene: TRBJ1-4; CDR3 DNA: TGTGCCAGCAGACTACAGGGGGCGACTAATGAAAAACTGTTTTTT; CDR3 protein: CASRLQGATNEKLFF
V gene: TRBV7-8; D gene: TRBD2; clone size: NA; J gene: TRBJ2-1; CDR3 DNA: TGTGCCAGCACCCTTAGCGGGGGCATTGAGCAGTTCTTC; CDR3 protein: CASTLSGGIEQFF
V gene: TRBV28; D gene: NA; clone size: NA; J gene: TRBJ2-5; CDR3 DNA: TGTGCCAGCAGTTTGTACAGATACCAAGAGACCCAGTACTTC; CDR3 protein: CASSLYRYQETQYF
V gene: TRBV29-1; D gene: NA; clone size: few; J gene: TRBJ2-3; CDR3 DNA: TGCAGCGTCTTAGTCCATACGCAGTATTTT; CDR3 protein: CSVLVHTQYF
V gene: TRBV7-8; D gene: NA; clone size: NA; J gene: TRBJ2-7; CDR3 DNA: TGTGCCAGCAGCCAAGTAGACAATACCTACGAGCAGTACTTC; CDR3 protein: CASSQVDNTYEQYF
V gene: TRBV18; D gene: TRBD1; clone size: few; J gene: TRBJ2-7; CDR3 DNA: TGTGCCAGCTCACCATCCGGGACAGCCGCCTACGAGCAGTACTTC; CDR3 protein: CASSPSGTAAYEQYF
V gene: TRBV20-1; D gene: NA; clone size: NA; J gene: TRBJ2-1; CDR3 DNA: TGCAGTGCTAGTCCTAGGCACAATGAGCAGTTCTTC; CDR3 protein: CSASPRHNEQFF